This T cell receptor beta chain comes out of a study of blood T cell repertoires in COVID-19. Study-level information: PBMCs, B-cell-depleted T cells, or T cells were the source of the cDNA or gDNA that made up the material.

For this clone: Other nucleotide sequences from this sample produce the same CDR3.

The CDR3 sequence is 15 residues long. Trimming cost V 2 bases and J 0 bases; bases outside gene matches: 2. Germline values: CDR1 SGHRS, CDR2 YFSETQ. Clones were read by immunoSEQ multiplex PCR, and TCRdb kept only the in-frame ones, dropping some. The table lists about 70,000 clones, roughly four fifths of them singletons. The specimen sequenced was peripheral blood. This clonotype originated in a woman in her 70s with acute or convalescent COVID-19. The V and J genes are TRBV5-1 and TRBJ2-3; the match to TRBD1 covers 8 bases. CDR3 amino acids: CASSFTGGSTDTQYF. The CDR3 bases are TGCGCCAGCAGCTTCACAGGGGGGAGCACAGATACGCAGTATTTT.